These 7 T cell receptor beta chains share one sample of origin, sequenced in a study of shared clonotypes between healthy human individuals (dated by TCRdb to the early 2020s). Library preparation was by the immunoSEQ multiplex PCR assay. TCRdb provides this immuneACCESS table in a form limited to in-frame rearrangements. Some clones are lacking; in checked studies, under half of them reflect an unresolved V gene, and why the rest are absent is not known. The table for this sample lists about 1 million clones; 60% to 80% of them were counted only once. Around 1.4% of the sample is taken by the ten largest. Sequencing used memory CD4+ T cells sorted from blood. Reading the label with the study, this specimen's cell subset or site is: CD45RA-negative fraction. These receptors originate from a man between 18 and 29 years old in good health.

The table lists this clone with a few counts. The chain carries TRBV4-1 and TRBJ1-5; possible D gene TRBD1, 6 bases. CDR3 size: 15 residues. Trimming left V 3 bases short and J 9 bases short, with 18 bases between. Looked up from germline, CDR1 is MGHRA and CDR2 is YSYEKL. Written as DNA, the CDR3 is TGCGCCAGCAGCCAGAGGGACACGGGGGTGGTGCCCCAGCATTTT. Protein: CASSQRDTGVVPQHF.

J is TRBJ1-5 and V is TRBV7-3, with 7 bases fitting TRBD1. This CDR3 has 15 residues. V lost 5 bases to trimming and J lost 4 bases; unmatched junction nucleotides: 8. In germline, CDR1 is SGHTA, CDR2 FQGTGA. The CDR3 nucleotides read TGTGCCAGCAGCGAAAGGCCGACAGGGAATCAGCCCCAGCATTTT. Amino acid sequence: CASSERPTGNQPQHF.

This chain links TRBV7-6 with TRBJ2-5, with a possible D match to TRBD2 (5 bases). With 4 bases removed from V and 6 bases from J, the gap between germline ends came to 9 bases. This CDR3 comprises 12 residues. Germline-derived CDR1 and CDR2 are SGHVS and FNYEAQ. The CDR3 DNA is TGTGCCAGCAGCTACGAGCGGCAGACCCAGTACTTC. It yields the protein CASSYERQTQYF.

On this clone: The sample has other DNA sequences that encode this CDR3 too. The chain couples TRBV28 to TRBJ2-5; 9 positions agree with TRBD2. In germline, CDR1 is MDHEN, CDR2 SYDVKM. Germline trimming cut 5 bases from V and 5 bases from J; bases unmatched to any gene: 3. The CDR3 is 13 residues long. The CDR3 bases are TGTGCCAGCAGTCCTAGCGGGGTCGAGACCCAGTACTTC. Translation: CASSPSGVETQYF.

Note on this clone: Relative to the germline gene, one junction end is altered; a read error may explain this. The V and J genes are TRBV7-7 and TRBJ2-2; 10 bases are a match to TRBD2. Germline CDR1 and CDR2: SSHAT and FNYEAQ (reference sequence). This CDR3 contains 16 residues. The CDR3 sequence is CASSLASAGGSGELFF. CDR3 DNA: TGTGCTAGCAGCTTAGCGTCAGCGGGAGGGTCCGGGGAGCTGTTTTTT.

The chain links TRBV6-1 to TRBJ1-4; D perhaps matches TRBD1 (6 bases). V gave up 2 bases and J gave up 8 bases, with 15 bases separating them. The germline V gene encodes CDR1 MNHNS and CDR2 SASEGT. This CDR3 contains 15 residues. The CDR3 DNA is TGTGCCAGCAGTGAATCGGGCAGGGGAGAGGAAAAACTGTTTTTT. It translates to CASSESGRGEEKLFF.

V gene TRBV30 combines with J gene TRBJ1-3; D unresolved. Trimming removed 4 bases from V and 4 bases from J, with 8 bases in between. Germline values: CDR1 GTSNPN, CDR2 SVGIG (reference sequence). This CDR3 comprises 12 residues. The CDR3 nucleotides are TGTGCCTGGAACGAGGCGGGAAACACCATATATTTT. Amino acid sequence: CAWNEAGNTIYF.